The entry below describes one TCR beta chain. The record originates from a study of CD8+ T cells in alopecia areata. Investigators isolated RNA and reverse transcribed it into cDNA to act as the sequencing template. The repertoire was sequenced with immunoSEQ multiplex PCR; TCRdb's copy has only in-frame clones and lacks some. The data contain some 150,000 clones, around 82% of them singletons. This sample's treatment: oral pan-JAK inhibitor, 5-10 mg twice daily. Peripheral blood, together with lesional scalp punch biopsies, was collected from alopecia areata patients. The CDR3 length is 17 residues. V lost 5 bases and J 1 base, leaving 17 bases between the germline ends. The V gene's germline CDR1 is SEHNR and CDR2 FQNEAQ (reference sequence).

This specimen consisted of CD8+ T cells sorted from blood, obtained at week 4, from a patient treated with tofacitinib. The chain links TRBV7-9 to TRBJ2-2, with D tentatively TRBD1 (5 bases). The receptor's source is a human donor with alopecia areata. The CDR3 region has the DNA TGTGCCAGCAGCCCCACCAGGGCTTTTCAGAACACCGGGGAGCTGTTTTTT. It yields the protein CASSPTRAFQNTGELFF.